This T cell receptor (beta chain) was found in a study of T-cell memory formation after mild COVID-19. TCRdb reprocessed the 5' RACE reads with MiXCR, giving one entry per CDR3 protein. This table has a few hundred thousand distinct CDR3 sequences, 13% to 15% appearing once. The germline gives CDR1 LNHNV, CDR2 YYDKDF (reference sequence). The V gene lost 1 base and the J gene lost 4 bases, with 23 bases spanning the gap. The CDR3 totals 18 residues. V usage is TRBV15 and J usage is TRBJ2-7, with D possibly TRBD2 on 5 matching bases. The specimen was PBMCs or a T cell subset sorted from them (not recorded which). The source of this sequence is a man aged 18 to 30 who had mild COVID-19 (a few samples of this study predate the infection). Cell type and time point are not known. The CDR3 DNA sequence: TGTGCCACCAGCAGAGGGGCCGGAGGCGAACCCTTCGGGTACGAGCAGTACGTC. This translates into CATSRGAGGEPFGYEQYV.